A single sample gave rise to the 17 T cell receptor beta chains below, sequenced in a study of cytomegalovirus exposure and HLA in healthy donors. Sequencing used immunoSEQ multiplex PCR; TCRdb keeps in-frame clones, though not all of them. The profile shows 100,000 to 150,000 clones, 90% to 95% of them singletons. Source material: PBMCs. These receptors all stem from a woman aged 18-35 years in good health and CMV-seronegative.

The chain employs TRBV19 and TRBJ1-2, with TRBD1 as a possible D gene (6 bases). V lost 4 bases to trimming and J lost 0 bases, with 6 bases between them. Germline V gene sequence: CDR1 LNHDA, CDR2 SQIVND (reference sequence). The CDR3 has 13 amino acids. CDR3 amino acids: CASSKGANYGYTF. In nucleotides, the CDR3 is TGTGCCAGTAGTAAGGGGGCTAACTATGGCTACACCTTC.

CDR3 DNA sequence: TGTGCCAGCAGTTTTAACAGATACTATGGCTACACCTTC. Protein: CASSFNRYYGYTF. The rearrangement joins TRBV27 to TRBJ1-2; D is uncertain. The CDR3 covers 13 residues. Germline assignment: CDR1 MNHEY and CDR2 SMNVEV (reference sequence). Between the trimmed V and J ends, which lost 3 bases and 3 bases, there was a span of 8 bases.

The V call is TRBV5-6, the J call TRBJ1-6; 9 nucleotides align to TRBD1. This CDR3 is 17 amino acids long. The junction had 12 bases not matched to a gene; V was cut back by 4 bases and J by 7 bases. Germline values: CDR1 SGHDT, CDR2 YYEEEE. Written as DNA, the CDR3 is TGTGCCAGCAGCGGACCCCCGACAGGGGGGTACAATTCACCCCTCCACTTT. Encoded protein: CASSGPPTGGYNSPLHF.

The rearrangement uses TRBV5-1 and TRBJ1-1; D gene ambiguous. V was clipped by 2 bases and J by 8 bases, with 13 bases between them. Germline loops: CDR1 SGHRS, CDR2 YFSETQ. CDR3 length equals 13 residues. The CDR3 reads CASSFGGSAEAFF. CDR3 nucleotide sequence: TGCGCCAGCAGCTTTGGAGGGTCTGCCGAAGCTTTCTTT.

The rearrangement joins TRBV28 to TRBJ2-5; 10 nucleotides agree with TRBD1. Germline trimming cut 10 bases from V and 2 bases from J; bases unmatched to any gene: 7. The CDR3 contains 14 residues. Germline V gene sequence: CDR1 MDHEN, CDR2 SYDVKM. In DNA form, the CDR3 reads TGTGCCACTGCATCGGGACAGGGGCAAGAGACCCAGTACTTC. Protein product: CATASGQGQETQYF.

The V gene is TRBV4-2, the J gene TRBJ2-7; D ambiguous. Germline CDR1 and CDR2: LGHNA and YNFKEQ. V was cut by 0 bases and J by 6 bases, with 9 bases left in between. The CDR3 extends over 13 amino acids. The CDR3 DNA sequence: TGTGCCAGCAGCCAAGATTCTACCCTCGAGCAGTACTTC. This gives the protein CASSQDSTLEQYF.

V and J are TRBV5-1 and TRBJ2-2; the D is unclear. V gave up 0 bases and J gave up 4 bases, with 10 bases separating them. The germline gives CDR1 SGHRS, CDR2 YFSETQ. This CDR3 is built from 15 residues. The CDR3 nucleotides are TGCGCCAGCAGCTTGGTCGAATTCGGCACCGGGGAGCTGTTTTTT. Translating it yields CASSLVEFGTGELFF.

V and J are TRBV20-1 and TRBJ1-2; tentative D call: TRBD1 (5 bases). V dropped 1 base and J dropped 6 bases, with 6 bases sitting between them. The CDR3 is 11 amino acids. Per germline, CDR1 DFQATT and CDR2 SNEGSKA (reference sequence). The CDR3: CSARAGNGYTF. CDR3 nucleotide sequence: TGCAGTGCTAGAGCAGGGAATGGCTACACCTTC.

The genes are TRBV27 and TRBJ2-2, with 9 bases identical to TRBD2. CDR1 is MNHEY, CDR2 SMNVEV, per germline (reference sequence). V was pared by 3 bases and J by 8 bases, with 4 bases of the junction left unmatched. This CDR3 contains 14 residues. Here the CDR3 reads CASSFGLAGGELFF. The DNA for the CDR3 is TGTGCCAGCAGTTTTGGGCTAGCGGGAGGGGAGCTGTTTTTT.

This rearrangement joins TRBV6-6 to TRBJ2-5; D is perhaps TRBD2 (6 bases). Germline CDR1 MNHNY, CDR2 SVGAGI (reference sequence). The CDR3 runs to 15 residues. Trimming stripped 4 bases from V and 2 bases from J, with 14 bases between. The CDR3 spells CASSFQTRKQETQYF. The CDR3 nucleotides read TGTGCCAGCAGTTTTCAGACTAGAAAACAAGAGACCCAGTACTTC.

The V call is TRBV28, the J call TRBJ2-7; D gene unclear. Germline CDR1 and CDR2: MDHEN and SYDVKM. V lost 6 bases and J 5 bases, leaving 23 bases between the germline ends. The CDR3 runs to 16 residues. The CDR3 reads CASSLASGSRPHEQYF. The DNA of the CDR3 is TGTGCCAGCAGCCTGGCGTCCGGGTCCCGACCCCACGAGCAGTACTTC.

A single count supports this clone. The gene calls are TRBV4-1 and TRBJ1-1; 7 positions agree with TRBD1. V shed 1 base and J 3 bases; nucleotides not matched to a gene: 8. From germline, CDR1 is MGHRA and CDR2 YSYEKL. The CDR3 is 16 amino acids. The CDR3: CASSQAKPGGDTEAFF. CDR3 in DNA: TGCGCCAGCAGCCAAGCGAAGCCAGGGGGTGACACTGAAGCTTTCTTT.

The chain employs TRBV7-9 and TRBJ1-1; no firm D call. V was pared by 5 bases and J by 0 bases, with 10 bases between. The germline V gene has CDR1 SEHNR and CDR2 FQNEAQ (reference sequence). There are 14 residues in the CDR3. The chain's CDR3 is CASSPDGMNTEAFF. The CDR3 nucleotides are TGTGCCAGCAGCCCGGACGGGATGAACACTGAAGCTTTCTTT.

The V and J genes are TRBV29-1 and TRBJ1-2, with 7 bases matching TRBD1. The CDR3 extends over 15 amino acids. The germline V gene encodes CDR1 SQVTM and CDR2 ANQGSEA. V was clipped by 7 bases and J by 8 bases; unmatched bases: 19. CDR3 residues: CSAYLLRQGQAGYTF. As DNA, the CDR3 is TGCAGCGCCTACCTTCTCAGACAGGGCCAAGCCGGCTACACCTTC.

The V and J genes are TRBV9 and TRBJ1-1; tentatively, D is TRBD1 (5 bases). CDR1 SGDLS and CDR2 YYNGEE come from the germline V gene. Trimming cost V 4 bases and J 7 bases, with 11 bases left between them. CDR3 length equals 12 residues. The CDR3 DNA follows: TGTGCCAGCAGCTTGGGGGGAAGTGAAGCTTTCTTT. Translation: CASSLGGSEAFF.

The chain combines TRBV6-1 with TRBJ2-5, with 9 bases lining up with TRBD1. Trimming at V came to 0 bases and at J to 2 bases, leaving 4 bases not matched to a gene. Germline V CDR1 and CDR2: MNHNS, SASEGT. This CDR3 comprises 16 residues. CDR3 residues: CASSEAGQGFQETQYF. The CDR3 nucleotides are TGTGCCAGCAGTGAAGCGGGACAGGGATTTCAAGAGACCCAGTACTTC.

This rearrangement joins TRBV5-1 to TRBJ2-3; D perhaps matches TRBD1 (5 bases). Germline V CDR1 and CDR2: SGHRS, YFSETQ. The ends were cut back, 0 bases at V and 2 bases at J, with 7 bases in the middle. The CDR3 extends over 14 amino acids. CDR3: CASSLVQVTDTQYF. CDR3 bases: TGCGCCAGCAGCTTGGTACAGGTCACAGATACGCAGTATTTT.